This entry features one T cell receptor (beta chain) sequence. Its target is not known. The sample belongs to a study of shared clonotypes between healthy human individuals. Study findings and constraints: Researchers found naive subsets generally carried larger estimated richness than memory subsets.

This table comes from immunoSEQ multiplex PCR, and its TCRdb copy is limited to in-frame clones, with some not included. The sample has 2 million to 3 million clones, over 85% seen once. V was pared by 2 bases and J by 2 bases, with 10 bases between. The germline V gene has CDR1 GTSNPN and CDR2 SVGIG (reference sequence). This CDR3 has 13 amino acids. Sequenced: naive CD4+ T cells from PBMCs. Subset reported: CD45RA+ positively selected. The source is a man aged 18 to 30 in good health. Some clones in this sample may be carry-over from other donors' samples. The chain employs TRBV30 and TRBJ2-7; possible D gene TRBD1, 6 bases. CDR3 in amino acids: CAWSTGSPYEQYF. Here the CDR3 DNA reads TGTGCCTGGAGTACAGGGAGTCCCTACGAGCAGTACTTC.